This T cell receptor beta chain was obtained from a study of T cells after posttransplantation cyclophosphamide. Germline CDR1 is MNHEY and CDR2 is SMNVEV (reference sequence). Trimming took off 6 bases at V and 4 bases at J, with 21 bases between the two ends. The CDR3 runs to 16 residues. Repertoires were generated with immunoSEQ multiplex PCR, while TCRdb's copy carries only in-frame clones and drops some. The sample holds 23,000 or so clones; nearly 99% are singletons and the top ten take roughly 0.12%. The origin of this receptor is a man in his forties or fifties in good health, CMV-negative, and a related stem cell transplant donor. Material: naive CD8+ T cells sorted from PBMCs. This chain joins TRBV27 and TRBJ1-2; tentative D call: TRBD1 (6 bases). The CDR3 reads CASSATYRVYGYGYTF. CDR3 nucleotides: TGTGCCAGCAGCGCCACGTACAGGGTCTACGGCTATGGCTACACCTTC.